This T cell receptor (beta chain) was sequenced for a study of identical twins. The CDR3 has 15 amino acids. V was pared by 8 bases and J by 2 bases, with 19 bases between. Germline lookup yields CDR1 SNHLY and CDR2 FYNNEI. Template switching added a universal primer site; cDNA carried unique molecular identifiers. TCRdb re-called the 5' RACE reads through MiXCR, storing one row per CDR3 protein. The sample consists of roughly 690,000 distinct CDR3 sequences, around 20% of them appearing once. This same sample was also part of a study on T cells expressing NK-cell markers.

Sequencing input: PBMCs. The TCR comes from a young woman in good health. V gene TRBV2 combines with J gene TRBJ2-7, with a tentative D call TRBD1 (7 bases). In DNA, the CDR3 is TGTGCCAGCGCCCGGACAGGAGGGACCACCTACGAGCAGTACTTC. Amino acid sequence: CASARTGGTTYEQYF.